Shown below are 19 T cell receptor beta chains from a single sample sequenced in a study of OX40 agonist ivuxolimab in advanced cancers. The library came from the immunoSEQ multiplex PCR assay. TCRdb provides this immuneACCESS table in a form limited to in-frame rearrangements. Some clones are lacking; in checked studies, under half of them reflect an unresolved V gene, and why the rest are absent is not known. The sample table records about 58,000 clones; 70% to 85% of these occur just once. Approximately 1.5% of the sample rests with the top ten. The material was CD4+ or CD8+ T cells sorted from blood, obtained in a trial of the OX40 agonist ivuxolimab. These receptors came from an adult with an advanced solid tumor such as melanoma, head and neck, liver or kidney cancer.

The chain is built from TRBV9 and TRBJ1-2, with D perhaps TRBD1 (5 bases). Per the germline V gene, CDR1 is SGDLS and CDR2 is YYNGEE. The CDR3 is 15 residues long. V was cut by 1 base and J by 0 bases, with 10 bases left in between. CDR3 in DNA: TGTGCCAGCAGCGTAAGCAGGGAAGCTAACTATGGCTACACCTTC. Its protein is CASSVSREANYGYTF.

The J gene is TRBJ1-3, the V gene TRBV25-1, with a tentative D call TRBD1 (5 bases). V lost 4 bases and J lost 0, with 13 bases in between. Germline V CDR1 and CDR2: MGHDK, SYGVNS. The CDR3 extends over 16 amino acids. The CDR3 DNA reads TGTGCCAGCAGTGGACACGCAAGGGGCTCTGGAAACACCATATATTTT. It specifies CASSGHARGSGNTIYF. The full variable domain, completed using reference TRBV25-1 and TRBJ1-3, is EADIYQTPRYLVIGTGKKITLECSQTMGHDKMYWYQQDPGMELHLIHYSYGVNSTEKGDLSSESTVSRIRTEHFPLTLESARPSHTSQYLCASSGHARGSGNTIYFGEGSWLTVV.

The chain links TRBV11-2 to TRBJ1-1; maybe TRBD1 (5 bases). The CDR3 spans 17 residues. The ends were cut back, 0 bases at V and 1 base at J, with 15 bases in the middle. The germline CDR1 and CDR2 sequences are SGHAT and FQNNGV. The CDR3 nucleotides are TGTGCCAGCAGCTTAGATGGCCCCGCCGGGGGGAACACTGAAGCTTTCTTT. As protein: CASSLDGPAGGNTEAFF.

This clone was observed once. The J gene is TRBJ1-5, the V gene TRBV19, with TRBD1 identical over 7 bases. Trimming at V came to 8 bases and at J to 7 bases, leaving 8 bases not matched to a gene. Germline V lookup: CDR1 LNHDA, CDR2 SQIVND (reference sequence). The CDR3 runs to 13 residues. In DNA form, the CDR3 reads TGTGCCAGTTCTCGACAGGGCGGACAGCCCCAGCATTTT. Its protein product is CASSRQGGQPQHF.

The chain uses TRBV30 and TRBJ1-1, with 7 bases lining up with TRBD1. The V gene end was trimmed by 8 bases and the J gene end by 1 base; junction bases not matched to a gene: 7. There are 13 residues in the CDR3. Germline V gene sequence: CDR1 GTSNPN, CDR2 SVGIG (reference sequence). CDR3 residues: CARADRANTEAFF. In DNA, the CDR3 is TGTGCCCGCGCTGACAGGGCGAACACTGAAGCTTTCTTT. The full variable domain, completed using reference TRBV30 and TRBJ1-1, is SQTIHQWPATLVQPVGSPLSLECTVEGTSNPNLYWYRQAAGRGLQLLFYSVGIGQISSEVPQNLSASRPQDRQFILSSKKLLLSDSGFYLCARADRANTEAFFGQGTRLTVV.

The chain couples TRBV11-2 to TRBJ2-1, with TRBD1 as a possible D gene (6 bases). V dropped 5 bases and J dropped 0 bases, with 11 bases sitting between them. The CDR3 is made up of 15 amino acids. The germline V gene has CDR1 SGHAT and CDR2 FQNNGV. CDR3 loop: CASSGGLSSYNEQFF. Written as DNA, the CDR3 is TGTGCCAGCAGCGGGGGCCTTAGCTCCTACAATGAGCAGTTCTTC.

The chain employs TRBV9 and TRBJ2-3; tentative D call: TRBD2 (6 bases). Trimming stripped 1 base from V and 1 base from J, with 13 bases between. Germline V gives CDR1 SGDLS, CDR2 YYNGEE. This CDR3 has 16 residues. CDR3 coding DNA: TGTGCCAGCAGCGTACTAGGAGGGCGAGGCACAGATACGCAGTATTTT. Its protein product is CASSVLGGRGTDTQYF. Variable domain in full (rest from reference TRBV9 and TRBJ2-3): DSGVTQTPKHLITATGQRVTLRCSPRSGDLSVYWYQQSLDQGLQFLIQYYNGEERAKGNILERFSAQQFPDLHSELNLSSLELGDSALYFCASSVLGGRGTDTQYFGPGTRLTVL.

The chain is built from TRBV30 and TRBJ2-4; D unclear. From germline, CDR1 is GTSNPN and CDR2 SVGIG (reference sequence). The ends were cut back, 2 bases at V and 0 bases at J, with 11 bases in the middle. The CDR3 sequence is 15 residues long. The CDR3 loop is CAWSRVVLAKNIQYF. CDR3 sequence (DNA): TGTGCCTGGAGTCGGGTAGTACTAGCCAAAAACATTCAGTACTTC.

The rearrangement uses TRBV11-2 and TRBJ1-6; 8 nucleotides match TRBD1. CDR3 length: 16 amino acids. CDR1 is SGHAT, CDR2 FQNNGV, per germline. Trimming cost V 3 bases and J 7 bases; bases outside gene matches: 8. Here the CDR3 DNA reads TGTGCCAGCAGCTTCGGTACAGGGGGGATCAATTCACCCCTCCACTTT. This encodes CASSFGTGGINSPLHF.

V is TRBV27 and J is TRBJ2-1; a possible D gene is TRBD2 (6 bases). CDR3 length: 15 amino acids. Trimming removed 4 bases at V and 5 bases at J, with 15 bases between. Germline CDR1 reads MNHEY; CDR2 reads SMNVEV (reference sequence). DNA for the CDR3: TGTGCCAGCAGTTCCCTGGGTGGCGGGGACAATGAGCAGTTCTTC. Translation: CASSSLGGGDNEQFF.

The chain's CDR3 is CASSFGQHQETQYF. The CDR3, as DNA: TGTGCCAGCAGCTTTGGGCAGCACCAAGAGACCCAGTACTTC. V usage is TRBV5-4 and J usage is TRBJ2-5; D unclear. This CDR3 has 14 residues. V dropped 2 bases and J dropped 0 bases, with 8 bases sitting between them. In germline, CDR1 is SGHNT, CDR2 YYREEE (reference sequence). The full variable domain, in which reference TRBV5-4 and TRBJ2-5 provide the parts outside the CDR3, is ETGVTQSPTHLIKTRGQQVTLRCSSQSGHNTVSWYQQALGQGPQFIFQYYREEENGRGNFPPRFSGLQFPNYSSELNVNALELDDSALYLCASSFGQHQETQYFGPGTRLLVL.

The chain links TRBV11-2 to TRBJ1-4; D is unclear. Germline values: CDR1 SGHAT, CDR2 FQNNGV. V lost 5 bases to trimming and J lost 6 bases, with 16 bases between them. The CDR3 is made up of 15 amino acids. As DNA, the CDR3 is TGTGCCAGCAGCCCAGAGGTCATCGGGGATGAAAAACTGTTTTTT. Translating gives CASSPEVIGDEKLFF.

The rearrangement links TRBV6-5 to TRBJ1-1; D gene ambiguous. The CDR3 has 15 residues. V lost 0 bases to trimming and J lost 1 base, with 9 bases between them. Germline CDR1 and CDR2: MNHEY and SVGAGI. DNA for the CDR3: TGTGCCAGCAGTTACTCGATGGTGGGGAACACTGAAGCTTTCTTT. It is translated as CASSYSMVGNTEAFF.

The chain uses TRBV28 and TRBJ2-7; the match to TRBD1 covers 9 bases. In germline, CDR1 is MDHEN, CDR2 SYDVKM. Trimming removed 7 bases from V and 3 bases from J; junction bases left unmatched: 7. There are 14 residues in the CDR3. CDR3 sequence (DNA): TGTGCCAGCACTACCTCGGACAGGGGCTACGAGCAGTACTTC. Translated: CASTTSDRGYEQYF.

The rearrangement links TRBV9 to TRBJ1-2; D is unresolved. Trimming shortened V by 3 bases and J by 8 bases, and 14 bases separated the two germline ends. The CDR3 is 13 amino acids. Germline V gene data show CDR1 as SGDLS and CDR2 as YYNGEE. The CDR3 region is CASSADTLGGYTF. In DNA form, the CDR3 reads TGTGCCAGCAGCGCAGACACCTTAGGGGGCTACACCTTC.

The chain couples TRBV15 to TRBJ2-3; D remains ambiguous. Looked up from germline, CDR1 is LNHNV and CDR2 is YYDKDF (reference sequence). This CDR3 has 15 amino acids. V shed 0 bases and J shed 0 bases, with 7 bases lying between them. The CDR3: CATSRDGRSTDTQYF. DNA for the CDR3: TGTGCCACCAGCAGAGACGGTAGGAGCACAGATACGCAGTATTTT.

CDR3 in amino acids: CASSLGRSSGNTIYF. CDR3 in DNA: TGTGCCAGCAGCTTAGGACGGAGCTCTGGAAACACCATATATTTT. The rearrangement uses TRBV7-8 and TRBJ1-3; no definite D call. Between the trimmed V and J ends, which lost 1 base and 0 bases, there was a span of 7 bases. Per the germline V gene, CDR1 is SGHVS and CDR2 is FQNEAQ. This CDR3 has 15 amino acids.

The V and J genes are TRBV5-1 and TRBJ1-2; D may be TRBD1 (6 bases). V was pared by 4 bases and J by 0 bases, with 16 bases between. Germline values: CDR1 SGHRS, CDR2 YFSETQ. The length of the CDR3 is 16 residues. CDR3 in DNA: TGCGCCAGCAGCCTTACCGGGACAAGGCCTAACTATGGCTACACCTTC. Translating it yields CASSLTGTRPNYGYTF.

The gene calls are TRBV5-4 and TRBJ1-2, with 7 nucleotides matching TRBD1. The length of the CDR3 is 15 residues. The trim removed 2 bases at V and 4 bases at J, leaving 8 bases unmatched. CDR1 is SGHNT and CDR2 is YYREEE in the germline V gene (reference sequence). The CDR3 here is CASSFQGQTTYGYTF. As DNA, the CDR3 is TGTGCCAGCAGCTTTCAGGGACAGACTACCTATGGCTACACCTTC.